Sequencing of this T cell receptor beta chain was carried out in a study of cytomegalovirus exposure and HLA in healthy donors. PCR primers comprised 60 Vbeta and 13 Jbeta primers. Only in-frame clones appear in the TCRdb table, and some are missing; sequencing was by immunoSEQ multiplex PCR. This table lists some 180,000 clones. With V trimmed by 4 bases and J by 7 bases, 5 bases remained unmatched. The CDR3 contains 14 residues. In germline, CDR1 is SGHRS, CDR2 YFSETQ. The TCR originated in a man between 25 and 39 years old in good health and CMV-seronegative. Material: PBMCs. This chain joins TRBV5-1 and TRBJ2-7; 13 positions match TRBD2. For the CDR3, the DNA is TGCGCCAGCAGCCTGGGGACTAGCGGGAAGGAGCAGTACTTC. Its protein is CASSLGTSGKEQYF. The full variable domain, with the rest looked up from reference TRBV5-1 and TRBJ2-7, is KAGVTQTPRYLIKTRGQQVTLSCSPISGHRSVSWYQQTPGQGLQFLFEYFSETQRNKGNFPGRFSGRQFSNSRSEMNVSTLELGDSALYLCASSLGTSGKEQYFGPGTRLTVT.